Described below is a single T cell receptor (beta chain) sequence and its context. The antigen remains undetermined. The sequencing template was cDNA reverse transcribed from extracted RNA. TCRdb keeps only in-frame clones here, not all; method: immunoSEQ multiplex PCR. The table records around 80,000 clones, about 53% of them present only once. Trimming stripped 0 bases from V and 4 bases from J, with 18 bases between. Per germline, CDR1 LGHNA and CDR2 YSLEER. The CDR3 has 17 amino acids. The source of the sample is a study of CD8+ T cells in alopecia areata. Study-level findings and limits: Scalp samples also yield sequences from resident alphabeta T cells of normal skin. An increase in clonality over normal scalp was evident in lesional scalp, especially alopecia totalis/universalis.

Specimen: NKG2D-high CD8+ T cells sorted from blood. This TCR was sampled from a human donor with alopecia areata. The chain uses TRBV4-3 and TRBJ1-2, with a tentative D call TRBD1 (5 bases). CDR3 coding DNA: TGCGCCAGCAGCCAAGATTCGGACGGGGCACTCTTCTATGGCTACACCTTC. It is translated as CASSQDSDGALFYGYTF.